The 27 T cell receptor beta chains below all came from one sample that was sequenced in a study of a mutant IDH1 vaccine in newly diagnosed glioma. Time point meaning: week 5, during vaccination. All doses held 300 ug of mutant IDH1 20-mer peptide, with topical imiquimod. Repertoires were generated with immunoSEQ multiplex PCR, while TCRdb's copy carries only in-frame clones and drops some. The sample has tens of thousands of clones; about four fifths are singletons. These receptors' antigens are unknown. This specimen consisted of PBMCs, obtained from a glioma patient whose treatment included an IDH1 peptide vaccine. All receptors come from a man aged 30 to 45 with glioma.

This clone appeared once. The genes are TRBV6-1 and TRBJ2-1; D perhaps matches TRBD2 (6 bases). This CDR3 is 21 amino acids long. The V end lost 1 base, the J end lost 0 bases, and 25 bases lay between the germline ends. Germline V gene lookup returns CDR1 MNHNS and CDR2 SASEGT. CDR3 sequence (DNA): TGTGCCAGCAGTGAAGTCGAAGGTATTGGGGGACTCCCGAGCTCCTACAATGAGCAGTTCTTC. This codes for CASSEVEGIGGLPSSYNEQFF.

This sequence joins TRBV6-6 and TRBJ1-2, with a tentative D call TRBD1 (5 bases). The CDR3 runs 13 residues. Germline V gene sequence: CDR1 MNHNY, CDR2 SVGAGI (reference sequence). Between the trimmed V and J ends, which lost 0 bases and 8 bases, there was a span of 10 bases. The CDR3 reads CASSYSRERGYTF. CDR3 DNA: TGTGCCAGCAGTTACTCCAGGGAGAGGGGCTACACCTTC.

The chain uses TRBV7-9 and TRBJ2-2, with TRBD1 as a possible D gene (6 bases). Germline V CDR1 and CDR2: SEHNR, FQNEAQ (reference sequence). There are 13 residues in the CDR3. V was pared by 3 bases and J by 6 bases, with 8 bases between. The DNA for the CDR3 is TGTGCCAGCAGCTTGGACAGCGCCGGGGAGCTGTTTTTT. Amino acids: CASSLDSAGELFF. The full variable domain, rest sourced from reference TRBV7-9 and TRBJ2-2, is DTGVSQNPRHKITKRGQNVTFRCDPISEHNRLYWYRQTLGQGPEFLTYFQNEAQLEKSRLLSDRFSAERPKGSFSTLEIQRTEQGDSAMYLCASSLDSAGELFFGEGSRLTVL.

V and J are TRBV7-9 and TRBJ2-7; maybe TRBD1 (7 bases). The CDR3 totals 15 residues. The V end was cut by 2 bases, the J end by 3 bases, with 14 bases between. The V gene's germline CDR1 is SEHNR and CDR2 FQNEAQ (reference sequence). CDR3 DNA sequence: TGTGCCAGCAGCTTATTAAGCCAGGGGGGCTACGAGCAGTACTTC. As protein: CASSLLSQGGYEQYF.

V gene TRBV5-4 combines with J gene TRBJ2-2; D unresolved. The CDR3 extends over 16 amino acids. Germline V gene data show CDR1 as SGHNT and CDR2 as YYREEE (reference sequence). V lost 5 bases and J 5 bases, leaving 19 bases between the germline ends. The CDR3 protein is CASSLTPISMTGELFF. The CDR3, as DNA: TGTGCCAGCAGTCTCACACCGATTTCGATGACCGGGGAGCTGTTTTTT.

The chain has TRBV9 and TRBJ1-1, with 9 bases lining up with TRBD1. This CDR3 is built from 14 residues. The V gene's germline CDR1 is SGDLS and CDR2 YYNGEE. Unmatched junction bases numbered 6, after V lost 4 bases and J lost 5 bases. In DNA, the CDR3 is TGTGCCAGCAGCACAACAGGGGGCGCGACTGAAGCTTTCTTT. Translating it yields CASSTTGGATEAFF.

This clone was recorded a few times. Other DNA sequences in the same sample also yield this CDR3. The chain employs TRBV5-6 and TRBJ2-2, with 7 bases fitting TRBD1. Germline V gives CDR1 SGHDT, CDR2 YYEEEE. The V gene end was trimmed by 0 bases and the J gene end by 3 bases; junction bases not matched to a gene: 2. CDR3 length equals 15 residues. The CDR3 protein is CASSLVQGDTGELFF. Written as DNA, the CDR3 is TGTGCCAGCAGCTTGGTGCAGGGGGACACCGGGGAGCTGTTTTTT.

About this clone: At one boundary the junction diverges from the germline segment, which might be a read error. The chain has TRBV29-1 and TRBJ1-1; 11 bases are shared with TRBD1. The germline V gene has CDR1 SQVTM and CDR2 ANQGSEA. CDR3 length: 12 residues. This chain's CDR3 is CSVDGQGAIGHF. Here the CDR3 DNA reads TGCAGCGTTGACGGACAGGGGGCCATTGGGCATTTT.

This clone appeared once. The rearrangement uses TRBV28 and TRBJ2-1; 8 bases agree with TRBD2. CDR3 length: 17 residues. V lost 7 bases, J lost 0 bases, and 11 bases stayed unmatched. CDR1 and CDR2 from the germline V gene are MDHEN and SYDVKM. DNA for the CDR3: TGTGCCAGCACGTCCAGCGGGAGCCCGAGCTCCTACAATGAGCAGTTCTTC. Translating it yields CASTSSGSPSSYNEQFF.

V is TRBV6-1 and J is TRBJ2-1; a possible D gene is TRBD1 (6 bases). Germline V gives CDR1 MNHNS, CDR2 SASEGT. There are 16 residues in the CDR3. The V gene lost 1 base and the J gene lost 9 bases, with 19 bases spanning the gap. The CDR3 nucleotides are TGTGCCAGCAGTGAAGTCGTTGGGGGCTGGCGGGTTGAGCAGTTCTTC. Translated: CASSEVVGGWRVEQFF.

In its sample, this clone was seen a few times. The rearrangement joins TRBV14 to TRBJ2-7; D is unclear. The CDR3 is 11 residues long. Trimming shortened V by 4 bases and J by 2 bases, and 3 bases separated the two germline ends. The germline V gene has CDR1 SGHDN and CDR2 FVKESK. The CDR3 protein is CASSRAYEQYF. DNA for the CDR3: TGTGCCAGCAGCCGGGCCTACGAGCAGTACTTC.

In this sample, this clone turned up once. This chain connects TRBV6-5 to TRBJ2-1; the D gene is possibly TRBD2 (7 bases). The CDR3 runs 15 residues. The germline V and J ends were trimmed by 1 base and 4 bases, with 11 bases remaining between them. CDR1 MNHEY and CDR2 SVGAGI come from the germline V gene. CDR3 sequence reads: CASSYYAGAYNEQFF. The CDR3 nucleotides are TGTGCCAGCAGTTACTATGCGGGGGCTTACAATGAGCAGTTCTTC.

The V call is TRBV7-6, the J call TRBJ1-3; TRBD1 might be the D (6 bases). With 1 base removed from V and 4 bases from J, the gap between germline ends came to 11 bases. Germline CDR1 and CDR2: SGHVS and FNYEAQ. The CDR3 spans 15 residues. The CDR3 DNA is TGTGCCAGCAGCTTAGGGGGGGCAGCGGGAAACACCATATATTTT. Protein: CASSLGGAAGNTIYF.

The rearrangement links TRBV14 to TRBJ1-2; no firm D call. This CDR3 comprises 14 residues. CDR1 is SGHDN, CDR2 FVKESK, per germline. V lost 0 bases and J lost 3, with 8 bases in between. CDR3 DNA: TGTGCCAGCAGCCAAGATCGGGGTTACTATGGCTACACCTTC. Encoded protein: CASSQDRGYYGYTF.

This clone was observed a few times. The chain carries TRBV7-3 and TRBJ2-2; weak D call: TRBD1 (6 bases). CDR1 is SGHTA, CDR2 FQGTGA, per germline. The CDR3 has 15 residues. The V end lost 3 bases, the J end lost 6 bases, and 14 bases lay between the germline ends. In DNA form, the CDR3 reads TGTGCCAGCAGCTTCGGGACACAGAGGGCCGGGGAGCTGTTTTTT. Encoded protein: CASSFGTQRAGELFF. Full variable domain (outside the CDR3, taken from reference TRBV7-3 and TRBJ2-2): GAGVSQTPSNKVTEKGKYVELRCDPISGHTALYWYRQSLGQGPEFLIYFQGTGAADDSGLPNDRFFAVRPEGSVSTLKIQRTERGDSAVYLCASSFGTQRAGELFFGEGSRLTVL.

This clone has just one count. This chain joins TRBV18 and TRBJ1-4, with a tentative D call TRBD1 (5 bases). The CDR3 sequence is 16 residues long. Per germline, CDR1 KGHSH and CDR2 LQKENI. Trimming shortened V by 0 bases and J by 3 bases, and 11 bases separated the two germline ends. The CDR3 nucleotides read TGTGCCAGCTCACCACCCCAAGGGACTCCTAATGAAAAACTGTTTTTT. It specifies CASSPPQGTPNEKLFF.

V gene TRBV25-1 combines with J gene TRBJ2-6, with D unresolved. Germline CDR1 is MGHDK and CDR2 is SYGVNS. The germline V and J ends were trimmed by 1 base and 0 bases, with 7 bases remaining between them. The CDR3 loop spans 16 amino acids. Here the CDR3 reads CASSELGTSGANVLTF. The CDR3 nucleotides are TGTGCCAGCAGTGAATTGGGAACCTCTGGGGCCAACGTCCTGACTTTC. The full variable domain, completed using reference TRBV25-1 and TRBJ2-6, is EADIYQTPRYLVIGTGKKITLECSQTMGHDKMYWYQQDPGMELHLIHYSYGVNSTEKGDLSSESTVSRIRTEHFPLTLESARPSHTSQYLCASSELGTSGANVLTFGAGSRLTVL.

The chain links TRBV27 to TRBJ1-2; 9 nucleotides match TRBD1. This CDR3 spans 16 amino acids. CDR1 is MNHEY, CDR2 SMNVEV, per germline (reference sequence). Trimming removed 0 bases from V and 4 bases from J; junction bases left unmatched: 6. The CDR3 coding sequence is TGTGCCAGCAGTTTATCTCCGGGACAGGGAAGCTATGGCTACACCTTC. It translates to CASSLSPGQGSYGYTF.

V gene TRBV29-1 combines with J gene TRBJ2-5; D might be TRBD1 or TRBD2, each matching 6 bases. This CDR3 is built from 12 residues. V gave up 5 bases and J gave up 5 bases, with 12 bases separating them. The V gene's germline CDR1 is SQVTM and CDR2 ANQGSEA. The CDR3 region is CSVRGVEETQYF. For the CDR3, the DNA is TGCAGCGTTAGGGGGGTTGAGGAGACCCAGTACTTC.

This clone has just a few counts. The V and J genes are TRBV9 and TRBJ2-2; D is unresolved. Germline V gene data show CDR1 as SGDLS and CDR2 as YYNGEE. With 0 bases removed from V and 1 base from J, the gap between germline ends came to 4 bases. This CDR3 comprises 14 residues. The DNA for the CDR3 is TGTGCCAGCAGCGTAGGGCAGAACACCGGGGAGCTGTTTTTT. This gives the protein CASSVGQNTGELFF.

V is TRBV2 and J is TRBJ1-2; D remains ambiguous. Germline CDR1 reads SNHLY; CDR2 reads FYNNEI. Deletions cut 6 bases from V and 3 bases from J, with 11 bases between. The CDR3 spans 13 residues. CDR3 DNA: TGTGCCAGCAGAAGCGTTTTCGACTATGGCTACACCTTC. Its protein product is CASRSVFDYGYTF.

The genes are TRBV18 and TRBJ1-1, with TRBD1 as a possible D gene (5 bases). Germline assignment: CDR1 KGHSH and CDR2 LQKENI. V was shortened by 3 bases and J by 4 bases, with 15 bases between the two germline ends. The CDR3 sequence is 15 residues long. This CDR3 reads CASSPVQGGITEAFF. The CDR3 DNA is TGTGCCAGCTCACCCGTCCAGGGCGGCATCACTGAAGCTTTCTTT.

V and J are TRBV9 and TRBJ1-6; weak D call: TRBD1 (6 bases). Germline lookup yields CDR1 SGDLS and CDR2 YYNGEE. The CDR3 runs to 15 residues. Trimming took 3 bases from V and 14 from J, leaving 21 bases between them. CDR3 in DNA: TGTGCCAGCAGCGGCCCGGACAGCCTAGGTCCGACCCTCCACTTT. Its protein is CASSGPDSLGPTLHF.

V usage is TRBV7-8 and J usage is TRBJ1-1; maybe TRBD1 (5 bases). V dropped 0 bases and J dropped 4 bases, with 6 bases sitting between them. The CDR3 is made up of 13 amino acids. Germline CDR1 SGHVS, CDR2 FQNEAQ. The CDR3 DNA follows: TGTGCCAGCAGCTTAGCCCAGGGCACTGAAGCTTTCTTT. Protein: CASSLAQGTEAFF.

This chain connects TRBV7-8 to TRBJ2-5; D is ambiguous. The germline V gene has CDR1 SGHVS and CDR2 FQNEAQ. Trimming took off 1 base at V and 0 bases at J, with 6 bases between the two ends. This CDR3 is 14 amino acids long. The CDR3 bases are TGTGCCAGCAGCTTAGAGCCAGACCAAGAGACCCAGTACTTC. Translation: CASSLEPDQETQYF.

The chain has TRBV5-4 and TRBJ2-7; D may be TRBD1 (6 bases). Trimming took off 1 base at V and 2 bases at J, with 13 bases between the two ends. This CDR3 contains 15 residues. The V gene's germline CDR1 is SGHNT and CDR2 YYREEE (reference sequence). The CDR3 region has the DNA TGTGCCAGCAGCTTGATAACAGGGAACCCCTACGAGCAGTACTTC. This encodes CASSLITGNPYEQYF.

This sequence joins TRBV4-1 and TRBJ2-7, with D possibly matching TRBD2 (7 bases). The length of the CDR3 is 15 residues. The germline gives CDR1 MGHRA, CDR2 YSYEKL. V was cut by 1 base and J by 3 bases, with 13 bases left in between. CDR3 residues: CASSQGGGQGYEQYF. As DNA, the CDR3 is TGCGCCAGCAGCCAAGGGGGGGGGCAGGGCTACGAGCAGTACTTC.